The entry below gives a single T cell receptor beta chain sequence along with its context. What it binds is not known. The data were taken from a study of T cells after yellow fever vaccination. In the study overall: The fractions with low cell numbers were processed using SMART-Seq v4 Ultra Low Input. Regarding the study as a whole: On re-exposure, the response was weaker but peaked faster, at day 5 versus 15. Most primary-vaccination clones recurred post-booster (about 96% CD4, over 70% CD8).

In making TCR cDNA, 5'RACE template switching added a universal primer site and UMIs to it. Using its own MiXCR run on the 5' RACE reads, TCRdb lists one record per CDR3 protein. The sample has a few hundred thousand distinct CDR3 sequences, roughly a sixth seen once. V was pared by 1 base and J by 4 bases, with 1 base of the junction left unmatched. Germline CDR1 reads SQVTM; CDR2 reads ANQGSEA. The CDR3 covers 12 residues. This sequence was found in a man aged 18 to 30 who received the YFV17D yellow fever vaccine. The chain employs TRBV29-1 and TRBJ2-7; 7 positions match TRBD1. Sequences were derived from PBMCs, sampled before the yellow fever booster vaccination. CDR3 loop: CSVEGTGYEQYF. The CDR3 nucleotides read TGCAGCGTTGAAGGGACAGGTTACGAGCAGTACTTC.